This TCR beta chain was obtained from a study of control samples from healthy donors and cancer patients. Trimming took off 0 bases at V and 3 bases at J, with 16 bases between the two ends. This CDR3 contains 16 residues. Some clones are missing from TCRdb's copy, which holds only in-frame ones; the method was immunoSEQ multiplex PCR. The sample yields about 140,000 clones, about 90% seen once. This sequence was found in a man aged 18 to 29 in good health. This chain connects TRBV5-7 to TRBJ2-7; weak D call: TRBD1 (6 bases). TRBV5-7 is recorded as an ORF, its role being uncertain. What was sequenced was blood. The CDR3 loop reads CASSLAGAGYYYEQYF. CDR3 DNA sequence: TGTGCCAGCAGCTTGGCAGGGGCAGGTTACTACTACGAGCAGTACTTC.